The following is a T cell receptor beta chain sequence with its context. This clone's antigen is unknown. The input lacks base qualities; no much larger clone sits a single base away. In the germline V gene, CDR1 corresponds to SGHNT and CDR2 to YENEEA. Counted from cysteine to phenylalanine, this CDR3 has 15 amino acids. Only the CDR3 part of the read is kept: 45 bases, read in frame from the first base. Trimming removed 2 bases from V and 3 bases from J, leaving 14 bases between the germline ends. The data derive from a study of blood T cell repertoires in COVID-19 (dated by TCRdb to 2020 to 2021). For the study in its entirety: Samples covering the acute and convalescent phases of COVID-19 were provided by collaborators in the United States, Italy and Spain. The prospective study material was composed of cDNA or gDNA derived from T cells, B-cell-depleted T cells, or PBMCs. Deeply sampled blood TCRbeta repertoires from subjects exposed to, actively infected with, or recovered from COVID-19 were included in the dataset. The repertoires were released in a freely available public database intended as a resource for research on the immune response to SARS-CoV-2. Samples were obtained from the ongoing ImmuneRACE study (first 160 participants) and from over 1,000 subjects provided by 6 global collaborators. The sample metadata nearly always contained a de-identified subject ID, COVID-19 status, age in years and sex. Where HLA class I and class II types were available, the types were taken from metadata supplied by the sample provider, not from assay-based typing. The paper as a whole reports these results and caveats: The quantity of clinical and demographic metadata differed by source and by participant and was supplied without curation.

TCRbeta CDR3 regions were amplified from genomic DNA by means of the immunoSEQ Assay, a bias-controlled multiplex PCR. The original methods were these. Within the assay, amplification of reference gene primers was used to estimate how many nucleated cells each sample contained. To quantify the absolute abundance of each unique TCRbeta CDR3 rearrangement, sequence reads were collapsed and filtered. For each sample, productive Simpson clonality was calculated by taking the square root of Simpson's diversity index across productive rearrangements. Held by TCRdb, this immuneACCESS table contains in-frame sequences only and omits some clones. Under half of the omission traces to an unresolved V gene where checked; the cause of the rest is unknown. The D gene and trimming were derived from the DNA, and the V and J assignments and clone size from that table. The sample profile shows about 280,000 clones; roughly 87% of them were found once. The ten largest clones represent about 14% of the sample.

Each collaborating institution followed its own protocols to collect whole blood in K2EDTA tubes. For TCRbeta analysis, collaborator samples were shipped as frozen whole blood, as isolated PBMCs, or as DNA extracted from either sample type. The source material was peripheral blood. This clonotype was sampled from a human donor in a cohort sampled during active COVID-19. The chain links TRBV11-3 with TRBJ2-7; TRBD1 could be the D gene, as 6 bases match. The nucleotide sequence reads as follows: TGTGCCAGCAGCTTAACGCGGACAGTGGGCTACGAGCAGTACTTC. It specifies CASSLTRTVGYEQYF.